These 11 T cell receptor beta chains were sequenced from one sample in a study of T cells in Graves' hyperthyroidism and ophthalmopathy. Researchers amplified the TCR beta CDR3 regions from RNA transcripts. Using the HTBI primer set, a first-round RT-PCR was run on the TCR CDR3. MiXCR was run by TCRdb on the multiplex PCR reads, yielding one entry per CDR3 protein. Among 640,000 or so distinct CDR3 sequences listed, approximately 15% were seen once. The sequencing input was blood. These receptors were collected from a woman in her 40s with Graves' ophthalmopathy.

This clonotype appeared many times. The chain has TRBV7-9 and TRBJ2-7, with a possible D match to TRBD2 (5 bases). Germline loops: CDR1 SEHNR, CDR2 FQNEAQ (reference sequence). The CDR3 totals 14 residues. Deletions cut 1 base from V and 6 bases from J, with 13 bases between. DNA of the CDR3: TGTGCCAGCAGCTTAGGCCTAGCTGAGTTCGAGCAGTACTTC. Amino acid sequence: CASSLGLAEFEQYF.

The V call is TRBV6-1, the J call TRBJ2-5; 9 bases agree with TRBD1. CDR1 MNHNS and CDR2 SASEGT come from the germline V gene. V gave up 4 bases and J gave up 4 bases; unmatched junction bases: 4. This CDR3 spans 14 amino acids. The CDR3: CASSVGQGGETQYF. CDR3 sequence (DNA): TGTGCCAGCAGTGTGGGACAGGGAGGAGAGACCCAGTACTTC.

This clonotype has at least ten counts. This chain connects TRBV7-9 to TRBJ1-2; D call uncertain. The CDR3 is 12 residues long. CDR1 is SEHNR, CDR2 FQNEAQ, per germline (reference sequence). V gave up 9 bases and J gave up 5 bases, with 13 bases separating them. Here the CDR3 DNA reads TGTGCCAGTAAAGGAAGGACTTATGGCTACACCTTC. It yields the protein CASKGRTYGYTF.

The genes are TRBV18 and TRBJ2-7, with D hard to call. Germline CDR1 KGHSH, CDR2 LQKENI. The V end was cut by 0 bases, the J end by 2 bases, with 5 bases between. There are 13 residues in the CDR3. CDR3 DNA sequence: TGTGCCAGCTCACCACCCCCAGCCTACGAGCAGTACTTC. It is translated as CASSPPPAYEQYF.

This clonotype was detected many times. The chain uses TRBV12-3 or TRBV12-4 and TRBJ2-5; 11 bases fit TRBD2. With 6 bases clipped from V and 8 bases from J, the junction kept 8 bases outside the gene matches. CDR3 length: 14 residues. CDR3 in amino acids: CASRYSGRGSTQYF. The CDR3 DNA reads TGTGCCAGCAGATATAGCGGGAGGGGATCAACCCAGTACTTC.

This clonotype was picked up many times. The chain uses TRBV7-6 and TRBJ2-5, with TRBD2 matching over 10 bases. CDR1 and CDR2 from the germline V gene are SGHVS and FNYEAQ. The CDR3 is 16 residues long. The J segment lost 5 bases and the V segment lost 0 bases, leaving 6 bases of the junction unmatched. This CDR3 is CASSLAGLAGVETQYF. CDR3 in DNA: TGTGCCAGCAGCTTAGCGGGCCTAGCGGGAGTTGAGACCCAGTACTTC.

The CDR3 protein is CASSNEGMNTEAFF. CDR3 DNA: TGTGCCAGTAGTAACGAGGGGATGAACACTGAAGCTTTCTTT. V is TRBV19 and J is TRBJ1-1, with a possible D match to TRBD1 (5 bases). CDR1 LNHDA and CDR2 SQIVND come from the germline V gene (reference sequence). The V end was cut by 4 bases, the J end by 0 bases, with 9 bases between. The CDR3 sequence is 14 residues long.

This clonotype came up many times. Mismatch with germline at one junction end may stem from a read error. This sequence joins TRBV28 and TRBJ1-1; TRBD1 matches 8 bases. Germline-derived CDR1 and CDR2 are MDHEN and SYDVKM. This CDR3 is built from 15 residues. In nucleotides, the CDR3 is TGTGCCAGCACCTGGCAGGGGGCAAAGAACACTAAAGCTTTCTTT. It yields the protein CASTWQGAKNTKAFF.

This clonotype was found many times. The J gene is TRBJ2-7, the V gene TRBV12-3 or TRBV12-4; no clear D gene. The CDR3 has 13 residues. V lost 5 bases and J lost 3, with 11 bases in between. The CDR3 spells CASSGPGHYEQYF. CDR3 in DNA: TGTGCCAGCAGTGGACCCGGCCACTACGAGCAGTACTTC.

This clonotype has ten or more counts. The rearrangement links TRBV27 to TRBJ1-2; D is perhaps TRBD1 (5 bases). CDR3 size: 15 residues. V was trimmed by 5 bases and J by 0 bases, leaving 13 bases between them. Germline V lookup: CDR1 MNHEY, CDR2 SMNVEV (reference sequence). In DNA, the CDR3 is TGTGCCAGCAGTCTACGGGGGGGGACTAACTATGGCTACACCTTC. Its protein is CASSLRGGTNYGYTF.

This clonotype occurred many times. CDR3 nucleotide sequence: TGTGCCAGCGGGACTAGCGGGAGTTGGGAGCAGTACTTC. Its translation: CASGTSGSWEQYF. The V call is TRBV7-9, the J call TRBJ2-7; 14 nucleotides align to TRBD2. The CDR3 sequence is 13 residues long. Looked up from germline, CDR1 is SEHNR and CDR2 is FQNEAQ (reference sequence). V shed 8 bases, J shed 7 bases, and the junction held 4 bases outside the gene matches.